One and the same sample provided the 20 T cell receptor beta chains below, sequenced in a study of T cell repertoires in cytomegalovirus infection. TCRdb called the reads again in MiXCR, with one record for every CDR3 protein. The table records around 900,000 distinct CDR3 sequences, around 32% of them present only once. These receptors have no identified antigens. The source was cultured CD8+ T cells from PBMCs, collected from culture after CMV antigen stimulation. These receptors came from a human donor in good health (CMV status not recorded). Some clones in this sample may be carry-over from other donors' samples.

This chain joins TRBV27 and TRBJ2-7; D ambiguous. Germline V gene sequence: CDR1 MNHEY, CDR2 SMNVEV (reference sequence). CDR3 size: 15 residues. V dropped 5 bases and J dropped 3 bases, with 17 bases sitting between them. The CDR3: CASSARGGGYYEQYV. As DNA, the CDR3 is TGTGCCAGCAGTGCCCGCGGCGGTGGTTACTACGAGCAGTACGTC.

There are a few counts of this clonotype. The rearrangement links TRBV6-5 to TRBJ2-2; TRBD1 aligns across 11 bases. Germline CDR1 and CDR2: MNHEY and SVGAGI. V shed 1 base and J 5 bases; nucleotides not matched to a gene: 3. The CDR3 spans 16 residues. The CDR3 spells CASSYWTGGRTGELFF. CDR3 nucleotides: TGTGCCAGCAGTTACTGGACAGGGGGCCGAACCGGGGAGCTGTTTTTT.

This clonotype appeared many times. This chain uses TRBV7-8 with TRBJ2-5; 13 bases align to TRBD2. V lost 5 bases, J lost 1 base, and 4 bases stayed unmatched. This CDR3 has 16 residues. Germline CDR1 is SGHVS and CDR2 is FQNEAQ. CDR3 protein: CASSLGLAGLQETQYF. DNA for the CDR3: TGTGCCAGCAGCCTGGGACTAGCGGGGCTCCAAGAGACCCAGTACTTC.

This sequence joins TRBV2 and TRBJ2-3; 10 nucleotides match TRBD2. V gave up 4 bases and J gave up 6 bases; unmatched junction bases: 16. The CDR3 is made up of 18 amino acids. Germline CDR1 and CDR2: SNHLY and FYNNEI. The CDR3 DNA follows: TGTGCCAGCAGTGTGCCTACTAGCGGGGATGCCGAGGGGGATACGCAGTATTTT. Translated, it gives CASSVPTSGDAEGDTQYF.

This clonotype was detected a few times. The gene calls are TRBV19 and TRBJ2-3; possibly TRBD1 for D (6 bases). V was pared by 8 bases and J by 0 bases, with 9 bases between. CDR3 length: 13 residues. Per the germline V gene, CDR1 is LNHDA and CDR2 is SQIVND (reference sequence). In DNA, the CDR3 is TGTGCCAGTGGGACATCTAGCACAGATACGCAGTATTTT. It codes for CASGTSSTDTQYF.

The chain is built from TRBV7-3 and TRBJ2-3; D gene unclear. The ends were cut back, 3 bases at V and 3 bases at J, with 13 bases in the middle. Looked up from germline, CDR1 is SGHTA and CDR2 is FQGTGA. The CDR3 is 15 amino acids. The CDR3: CASSLVSLRTDTQYF. In nucleotides, the CDR3 is TGTGCCAGCAGCTTGGTTAGTTTGAGGACAGATACGCAGTATTTT.

The J gene is TRBJ2-1, the V gene TRBV10-1; maybe TRBD1 (6 bases). CDR1 and CDR2 (germline): WNHNN, SYGVQD (reference sequence). The V and J ends lost 4 bases and 4 bases respectively, with 17 bases between them. The CDR3 loop spans 16 amino acids. This chain's CDR3 is CASSGAGTGKYNEQFF. DNA for the CDR3: TGCGCCAGCAGTGGGGCTGGTACAGGGAAATACAATGAGCAGTTCTTC.

This clonotype was seen just once. The chain links TRBV19 to TRBJ2-7; unclear D gene. CDR3 size: 16 residues. V was shortened by 9 bases and J by 2 bases, with 23 bases between the two germline ends. Germline V lookup: CDR1 LNHDA, CDR2 SQIVND (reference sequence). DNA of the CDR3: TGTGCCAGCACCCCTTTTTATACAGATAATACCTACGAGCAGTACTTC. This encodes CASTPFYTDNTYEQYF.

The CDR3 sequence is CASKLSSMNTEAFF. The CDR3 DNA reads TGTGCCAGTAAGCTGAGTAGCATGAACACTGAAGCTTTCTTT. The gene calls are TRBV19 and TRBJ1-1; D not resolved. The length of the CDR3 is 14 residues. Germline V gene lookup returns CDR1 LNHDA and CDR2 SQIVND (reference sequence). V dropped 7 bases and J dropped 0 bases, with 12 bases sitting between them.

The chain uses TRBV4-2 and TRBJ2-3, with D perhaps given as TRBD1 or TRBD2 (5 bases each). The CDR3 spans 17 residues. Germline loops: CDR1 LGHNA, CDR2 YNFKEQ. V was pared by 0 bases and J by 1 base, with 14 bases between. The CDR3 sequence: CASSQDGAGSRTDTQYF. DNA of the CDR3: TGTGCCAGCAGCCAAGATGGGGCGGGTTCCCGCACAGATACGCAGTATTTT.

The rearrangement links TRBV28 to TRBJ2-1; the D gene is possibly TRBD1 (6 bases). Germline CDR1 is MDHEN and CDR2 is SYDVKM. The CDR3 runs 15 residues. V was clipped by 4 bases and J by 8 bases, with 18 bases between them. The CDR3 region has the DNA TGTGCCAGCAGTTCGGGACACCATCAGGGAGATGAGCAGTTCTTC. It yields the protein CASSSGHHQGDEQFF.

This chain connects TRBV19 to TRBJ2-1, with D hard to call. The CDR3 is made up of 14 amino acids. The germline V gene has CDR1 LNHDA and CDR2 SQIVND (reference sequence). The V and J ends lost 1 base and 4 bases respectively, with 8 bases between them. CDR3 amino acids: CASSIGVTYNEQFF. CDR3 nucleotide sequence: TGTGCCAGTAGTATAGGGGTCACATACAATGAGCAGTTCTTC.

The table lists this clonotype with a few counts. This sequence joins TRBV12-5 and TRBJ1-1, with D unresolved. From germline, CDR1 is LGHNT and CDR2 FRNRAP. The CDR3 is 14 amino acids. Trimming left V 3 bases short and J 0 bases short, with 8 bases between. The CDR3 bases are TGTGCTAGTGGTTTCAACAGCTTGAACACTGAAGCTTTCTTT. Translating gives CASGFNSLNTEAFF.

Ten or more counts support this clonotype. This rearrangement joins TRBV7-6 to TRBJ2-1; 8 bases are a match to TRBD2. CDR1 and CDR2 (germline): SGHVS, FNYEAQ. V lost 1 base and J lost 4; bases outside the gene matches: 9. This CDR3 has 17 amino acids. DNA of the CDR3: TGTGCCAGCAGCTTAGTTTGGCGGGGGGCCCCTTACAATGAGCAGTTCTTC. The encoded protein is CASSLVWRGAPYNEQFF. Full variable domain (remainder filled in from reference TRBV7-6 and TRBJ2-1): GAGVSQSPRYKVTKRGQDVALRCDPISGHVSLYWYRQALGQGPEFLTYFNYEAQQDKSGLPNDRFSAERPEGSISTLTIQRTEQRDSAMYRCASSLVWRGAPYNEQFFGPGTRLTVL.

This clonotype was seen many times. CDR3 DNA: TGTGCCAGCAGCTTAGTGAAGGTCGCCTACGAGCAGTACTTC. Its translation: CASSLVKVAYEQYF. This chain links TRBV7-2 with TRBJ2-7, with D uncertain. Deletions cut 1 base from V and 2 bases from J, with 9 bases between. This CDR3 is built from 14 residues. CDR1 is SGHTA and CDR2 is FQGNSA in the germline V gene.

This clonotype showed up many times. V gene TRBV7-9 combines with J gene TRBJ2-3, with D perhaps matching TRBD2 (7 bases). V was trimmed by 0 bases and J by 3 bases, leaving 10 bases between them. Germline CDR1 and CDR2: SEHNR and FQNEAQ (reference sequence). This CDR3 spans 15 amino acids. The CDR3 DNA reads as TGTGCCAGCAGCTTAGCACAGGGAGGGACAGATACGCAGTATTTT. Amino acids: CASSLAQGGTDTQYF.

The chain links TRBV6-6 to TRBJ2-5; D tentatively fits TRBD1 or TRBD2 (5 bases each). CDR1 and CDR2 from the germline V gene are MNHNY and SVGAGI (reference sequence). The CDR3 is 16 amino acids. Trimming left V 0 bases short and J 0 bases short, with 11 bases between. The chain's CDR3 is CASSYSPGTHQETQYF. CDR3 nucleotide sequence: TGTGCCAGCAGTTACTCCCCCGGGACCCACCAAGAGACCCAGTACTTC.

This clonotype was observed many times. The chain uses TRBV7-2 and TRBJ2-3; D may correspond to TRBD1 or TRBD2 (5 bases each). CDR1 and CDR2 (germline): SGHTA, FQGNSA. The CDR3 sequence is 16 residues long. V shed 3 bases and J shed 5 bases, with 18 bases lying between them. The CDR3 region is CASSLVWGGGEDTQYF. The CDR3 nucleotides are TGTGCCAGCAGCTTGGTTTGGGGTGGGGGAGAAGATACGCAGTATTTT.

This clonotype has only a few counts. The gene calls are TRBV4-1 and TRBJ1-2; D not resolved. With 0 bases removed from V and 0 bases from J, the gap between germline ends came to 8 bases. Germline V CDR1 and CDR2: MGHRA, YSYEKL. CDR3 length equals 15 residues. CDR3 sequence: CASSQDILTNYGYTF. The DNA of the CDR3 is TGCGCCAGCAGCCAAGATATCCTTACTAACTATGGCTACACCTTC.

The V call is TRBV20-1, the J call TRBJ1-5; D perhaps matches TRBD1 (5 bases). Germline values: CDR1 DFQATT, CDR2 SNEGSKA (reference sequence). The CDR3 contains 16 residues. V was shortened by 0 bases and J by 0 bases, with 12 bases between the two germline ends. The CDR3 nucleotides are TGCAGTGCTAGAGACCATGTGACAGTTAGCAATCAGCCCCAGCATTTT. It codes for CSARDHVTVSNQPQHF.